One sample yielded the 30 T cell receptor beta chains listed below, sequenced in a study of T cells in Graves' hyperthyroidism and ophthalmopathy. There were TCR beta CDR3 regions amplified from RNA transcripts. During a first-round RT-PCR of the TCR CDR3, the HTBI primer set was used. TCRdb re-derived calls from the multiplex PCR reads in MiXCR, one entry per CDR3 protein. The sample has about 350,000 distinct CDR3 sequences; 15% to 20% are singletons. Sequences were obtained from blood. The receptors here all came from a woman aged 35 to 49 with Graves' ophthalmopathy.

The chain combines TRBV20-1 with TRBJ1-5; TRBD1 aligns across 7 bases. Germline V gene data show CDR1 as DFQATT and CDR2 as SNEGSKA (reference sequence). Trimming took 5 bases from V and 0 from J; bases not matched to a gene: 16. This CDR3 has 18 residues. The CDR3 DNA sequence: TGCAGTGCTCGACCCCTGGGACAGCAGACTTATAGCAATCAGCCCCAGCATTTT. Its protein product is CSARPLGQQTYSNQPQHF.

In its sample, this clonotype was seen many times. The V gene is TRBV20-1, the J gene TRBJ2-7; D unresolved. Germline V gene sequence: CDR1 DFQATT, CDR2 SNEGSKA (reference sequence). The CDR3 is 12 residues long. V dropped 4 bases and J dropped 1 base, with 8 bases sitting between them. The CDR3 protein is CSATVKSYEQYF. CDR3 DNA: TGCAGTGCTACAGTCAAATCCTACGAGCAGTACTTC.

In its sample, this clonotype was seen many times. The chain carries TRBV5-1 and TRBJ2-7; a possible D gene is TRBD1 (5 bases). V lost 7 bases to trimming and J lost 2 bases, with 13 bases between them. The CDR3 has 13 residues. Germline V gene data show CDR1 as SGHRS and CDR2 as YFSETQ. The CDR3 DNA reads TGCGCCAGCTCGGACGTAGGGGCCTACGAGCAGTACTTC. Encoded protein: CASSDVGAYEQYF.

In nucleotides, the CDR3 is TGTGCCAGCAGCTTAGATTGGAGCAATAGCAATCAGCCCCAGCATTTT. The encoded protein is CASSLDWSNSNQPQHF. The chain is built from TRBV11-2 and TRBJ1-5; D not resolved. Trimming shortened V by 0 bases and J by 0 bases, and 9 bases separated the two germline ends. Germline V gene data show CDR1 as SGHAT and CDR2 as FQNNGV. CDR3 size: 16 residues.

This clonotype occurred many times. V and J are TRBV12-3 or TRBV12-4 and TRBJ1-5, with 7 bases aligning to TRBD1. The CDR3 totals 14 residues. The ends lost 5 bases at V and 7 bases at J; junction bases unmatched: 8. CDR3 loop: CASSRGGGRQPQHF. Written as DNA, the CDR3 is TGTGCCAGCAGTCGGGGAGGGGGCAGGCAGCCCCAGCATTTT.

This clonotype showed up many times. This chain links TRBV20-1 with TRBJ1-2, with D possibly TRBD1 on 5 matching bases. Germline loops: CDR1 DFQATT, CDR2 SNEGSKA (reference sequence). V lost 5 bases and J lost 5, with 9 bases in between. CDR3 length: 11 residues. The CDR3 loop is CSASKGYGYTF. The DNA of the CDR3 is TGCAGTGCTTCAAAGGGGTATGGCTACACCTTC.

This clonotype was found many times. The chain carries TRBV7-8 and TRBJ1-5; D possibly corresponds to TRBD1 (5 bases). Trimming left V 5 bases short and J 0 bases short, with 11 bases between. The CDR3 contains 15 residues. Germline loops: CDR1 SGHVS, CDR2 FQNEAQ. Here the CDR3 reads CASSRGPISNQPQHF. CDR3 sequence (DNA): TGTGCCAGCAGCCGGGGACCGATTAGCAATCAGCCCCAGCATTTT.

In its sample, this clonotype was seen many times. The genes are TRBV12-3 or TRBV12-4 and TRBJ1-1; D remains ambiguous. The CDR3 extends over 13 amino acids. The V gene lost 3 bases and the J gene lost 1 base, with 6 bases spanning the gap. The CDR3 bases are TGTGCCAGCAGTTTTAAGGAGAACACTGAAGCTTTCTTT. Its protein is CASSFKENTEAFF.

The chain employs TRBV7-6 and TRBJ2-7; perhaps TRBD1 as D (6 bases). Germline CDR1 and CDR2: SGHVS and FNYEAQ. V dropped 3 bases and J dropped 3 bases, with 15 bases sitting between them. This CDR3 has 15 amino acids. CDR3 bases: TGTGCCAGCAGCTTTGGACAGTCGGAAAGCTACGAGCAGTACTTC. Translating it yields CASSFGQSESYEQYF.

This clonotype was seen repeatedly, ten times or more. The rearrangement links TRBV7-6 to TRBJ2-5; a possible D gene is TRBD1 (6 bases). Germline V gives CDR1 SGHVS, CDR2 FNYEAQ. The CDR3 length is 13 residues. V lost 4 bases and J 5 bases, leaving 11 bases between the germline ends. The CDR3 is CASSSGTSETQYF. The CDR3 DNA is TGTGCCAGCAGCTCAGGGACATCGGAGACCCAGTACTTC.

The table lists this clonotype with a few counts. The chain uses TRBV19 and TRBJ2-2; D unclear. Germline V gene lookup returns CDR1 LNHDA and CDR2 SQIVND (reference sequence). The CDR3 has 13 amino acids. Trimming pared 0 bases from V and 4 bases from J, leaving 3 bases between. The CDR3 sequence is CASSIDGTGELFF. The CDR3 DNA reads TGTGCCAGTAGTATAGACGGCACCGGGGAGCTGTTTTTT.

A single count supports this clonotype. The chain recombines TRBV28 with TRBJ2-7; D may be TRBD2 (5 bases). Looked up from germline, CDR1 is MDHEN and CDR2 is SYDVKM. V lost 8 bases and J 7 bases, leaving 15 bases between the germline ends. CDR3 length: 12 residues. CDR3 sequence: CASSSGKEEQYF. The CDR3 nucleotides are TGTGCCAGCTCCTCGGGGAAGGAAGAGCAGTACTTC. Filled out from reference TRBV28 and TRBJ2-7, the complete variable domain reads DVKVTQSSRYLVKRTGEKVFLECVQDMDHENMFWYRQDPGLGLRLIYFSYDVKMKEKGDIPEGYSVSREKKERFSLILESASTNQTSMYLCASSSGKEEQYFGPGTRLTVT.

This clonotype was observed at least ten times. V and J are TRBV20-1 and TRBJ2-7, with unresolved D. V was clipped by 6 bases and J by 6 bases, with 18 bases between them. Germline loops: CDR1 DFQATT, CDR2 SNEGSKA (reference sequence). The CDR3 sequence is 13 residues long. The CDR3 coding sequence is TGCAGTGCGCCGCCCGACTCGATTCGCGAGCAGTACTTC. Its protein product is CSAPPDSIREQYF.

The chain uses TRBV15 and TRBJ2-7, with 7 bases aligning to TRBD2. The CDR3 is 12 amino acids. CDR1 is LNHNV and CDR2 is YYDKDF in the germline V gene (reference sequence). The V segment lost 5 bases and the J segment 4 bases; nucleotides outside the gene matches: 2. The chain's CDR3 is CATSWGGYEQYF. The CDR3 DNA reads TGTGCCACCAGCTGGGGGGGGTACGAGCAGTACTTC.

This clonotype was seen repeatedly, ten times or more. The chain employs TRBV30 and TRBJ1-1; D remains unclear. Germline CDR1 GTSNPN, CDR2 SVGIG (reference sequence). V was cut by 6 bases and J by 1 base, with 12 bases left in between. The CDR3 sequence is 13 residues long. The CDR3 nucleotides are TGTGCCTGTAGTTCAGGTTGGAACACTGAAGCTTTCTTT. It is translated as CACSSGWNTEAFF. Based on the CDR3 plus reference TRBV30 and TRBJ1-1, the full variable domain is SQTIHQWPATLVQPVGSPLSLECTVEGTSNPNLYWYRQAAGRGLQLLFYSVGIGQISSEVPQNLSASRPQDRQFILSSKKLLLSDSGFYLCACSSGWNTEAFFGQGTRLTVV.

V and J are TRBV6-1 and TRBJ2-5; possibly TRBD1 for D (7 bases). The CDR3 has 12 residues. Germline CDR1 reads MNHNS; CDR2 reads SASEGT. V lost 10 bases, J lost 2 bases, and 11 bases lay in between. DNA for the CDR3: TGTGCCATCAGGGGGGAACAAGAGACCCAGTACTTC. Its protein is CAIRGEQETQYF.

This clonotype came up many times. The chain recombines TRBV6-1 with TRBJ2-7; 12 positions match TRBD2. The CDR3 sequence is 15 residues long. V shed 6 bases, J shed 7 bases, and the junction held 10 bases outside the gene matches. Germline lookup yields CDR1 MNHNS and CDR2 SASEGT. The CDR3 sequence: CASSISSGRAKEQYF. In DNA form, the CDR3 reads TGTGCCAGCAGCATCTCTAGCGGGAGGGCCAAGGAGCAGTACTTC.

This clonotype turned up a few times. The rearrangement uses TRBV12-3 or TRBV12-4 and TRBJ2-7; D is unclear. V lost 5 bases and J 4 bases, leaving 15 bases between the germline ends. This CDR3 spans 14 amino acids. In DNA form, the CDR3 reads TGTGCCAGCAGTGAAGGGCAGAGTCTTTACGAGCAGTACTTC. The encoded protein is CASSEGQSLYEQYF.

In this sample, this clonotype turned up many times. The CDR3 region has the DNA TGTGCCTGGAGTGAGGGGGGGGTTCGCGAGACCCAGTACTTC. Translated, it gives CAWSEGGVRETQYF. The V and J genes are TRBV30 and TRBJ2-5; weak D call: TRBD2 (7 bases). The germline V and J ends were trimmed by 1 base and 5 bases, with 14 bases remaining between them. Germline V gene data show CDR1 as GTSNPN and CDR2 as SVGIG (reference sequence). The CDR3 sequence is 14 residues long. Looking up the rest from reference TRBV30 and TRBJ2-5 gives the full variable domain: SQTIHQWPATLVQPVGSPLSLECTVEGTSNPNLYWYRQAAGRGLQLLFYSVGIGQISSEVPQNLSASRPQDRQFILSSKKLLLSDSGFYLCAWSEGGVRETQYFGPGTRLLVL.

This clonotype was seen ten or more times. V and J are TRBV29-1 and TRBJ2-7; TRBD2 aligns across 8 bases. Germline values: CDR1 SQVTM, CDR2 ANQGSEA. With V trimmed by 3 bases and J by 6 bases, 7 bases remained unmatched. The CDR3 totals 13 residues. The CDR3 DNA follows: TGCAGCGTTGAGCCGAGCGGGAGATCCGAGCAGTACTTC. It translates to CSVEPSGRSEQYF.

Many counts were recorded for this clonotype. This chain uses TRBV29-1 with TRBJ1-1; D is uncertain. The CDR3 runs 13 residues. Germline V gene lookup returns CDR1 SQVTM and CDR2 ANQGSEA. Trimming pared 6 bases from V and 1 base from J, leaving 12 bases between. CDR3 loop: CSVVRGSNTEAFF. As DNA, the CDR3 is TGCAGCGTGGTTCGTGGTTCGAACACTGAAGCTTTCTTT.

This clonotype occurred many times. This chain uses TRBV20-1 with TRBJ1-1; the D is unclear. Germline values: CDR1 DFQATT, CDR2 SNEGSKA (reference sequence). Trimming took 6 bases from V and 10 from J, leaving 12 bases between them. CDR3 length: 10 amino acids. The CDR3 sequence: CSASEVVAFF. The CDR3 nucleotides read TGCAGTGCGTCCGAGGTGGTAGCTTTCTTT.

This clonotype was seen ten or more times. The chain employs TRBV30 and TRBJ1-6, with TRBD1 as a possible D gene (5 bases). There are 13 residues in the CDR3. V was clipped by 0 bases and J by 7 bases, with 7 bases between them. Per germline, CDR1 GTSNPN and CDR2 SVGIG (reference sequence). The CDR3 DNA sequence: TGTGCCTGGAGTGTAGGGGAGAATTCACCCCTCCACTTT. Translated: CAWSVGENSPLHF.

This clonotype has at least ten counts. The chain couples TRBV6-5 to TRBJ2-2; D is undetermined. With 0 bases removed from V and 2 bases from J, the gap between germline ends came to 7 bases. CDR3 length: 15 amino acids. CDR1 MNHEY and CDR2 SVGAGI come from the germline V gene. The CDR3 DNA follows: TGTGCCAGCAGTTACTCGTCCGTAAACACCGGGGAGCTGTTTTTT. Protein sequence: CASSYSSVNTGELFF.

There are many counts of this clonotype. J is TRBJ2-2 and V is TRBV9, with a weak D call TRBD2 (5 bases). Germline CDR1 is SGDLS and CDR2 is YYNGEE. The V and J ends lost 3 bases and 7 bases respectively, with 13 bases between them. This CDR3 has 14 amino acids. As DNA, the CDR3 is TGTGCCAGCAGCGAACCGCCCGGAGGCGGGGAGCTGTTTTTT. Residues: CASSEPPGGGELFF.

This clonotype was seen at least ten times. The V gene is TRBV2, the J gene TRBJ2-1; 10 bases are shared with TRBD2. The J segment lost 8 bases and the V segment lost 5 bases, leaving 9 bases of the junction unmatched. Germline V gene data show CDR1 as SNHLY and CDR2 as FYNNEI. The length of the CDR3 is 15 residues. The CDR3 bases are TGTGCCAGCAGTTCAGCGGGAGGGCCGGGGGATGAGCAGTTCTTC. Protein sequence: CASSSAGGPGDEQFF.

The sample holds many counts of this clonotype. V gene TRBV9 combines with J gene TRBJ2-7; 12 bases are a match to TRBD2. Unmatched junction bases numbered 15, after V lost 3 bases and J lost 5 bases. Looked up from germline, CDR1 is SGDLS and CDR2 is YYNGEE. CDR3 length: 18 residues. CDR3 sequence: CASSASPLTSGSLDEQYF. The CDR3 DNA is TGTGCCAGCAGCGCCTCACCTCTGACTAGCGGGAGTCTCGACGAGCAGTACTTC.

This clonotype was counted ten times or more. This chain connects TRBV11-2 to TRBJ2-7; 7 nucleotides agree with TRBD1. Trimming at V came to 2 bases and at J to 4 bases, leaving 5 bases not matched to a gene. The CDR3 has 14 residues. Looked up from germline, CDR1 is SGHAT and CDR2 is FQNNGV. The CDR3 loop is CASSLRQGGYEQYF. The CDR3 DNA reads TGTGCCAGCAGCTTAAGACAGGGTGGGTACGAGCAGTACTTC.

This clonotype was recorded a few times. CDR3 loop: CASSQVQGQETQYF. CDR3 nucleotide sequence: TGCGCCAGCAGCCAAGTTCAGGGGCAAGAGACCCAGTACTTC. The rearrangement links TRBV4-1 to TRBJ2-5; possibly TRBD1 for D (6 bases). V was shortened by 1 base and J by 2 bases, with 8 bases between the two germline ends. CDR1 and CDR2 (germline): MGHRA, YSYEKL. CDR3 length: 14 amino acids.

The table lists this clonotype with many counts. The CDR3 is CASSEYISGSGHTGELFF. CDR3 DNA: TGTGCCAGCAGTGAATATATTAGCGGGAGTGGTCACACCGGGGAGCTGTTTTTT. The V gene is TRBV25-1, the J gene TRBJ2-2; 9 positions agree with TRBD2. V lost 0 bases, J lost 3 bases, and 8 bases stayed unmatched. Germline V gives CDR1 MGHDK, CDR2 SYGVNS. This CDR3 spans 18 amino acids.